This TCR beta chain was recovered during a study of radiotherapy plus CTLA-4 blockade in lung cancer. Study as a whole: Objective responses were seen in more than 15% of patients, disease control in about 33%. Study outcomes and limitations: TCR clones of tumor origin grew in blood after radiotherapy plus ipilimumab. Among reported predictors of response, early blood T cell clone dynamics with interferon-beta performed best.

Sequencing was performed with immunoSEQ multiplex PCR; in TCRdb, only in-frame clones are kept and a portion is missing. The sample lists about 45,000 clones, approximately 70% seen once, with roughly 3.5% in the top ten. Between the trimmed V and J ends, which lost 3 bases and 0 bases, there was a span of 11 bases. The CDR3 is made up of 16 amino acids. In regard to this clone: The target antigen is unknown.

The sequence derives from a human donor with non-small cell lung cancer who had a complete response to radiotherapy plus ipilimumab. The specimen comprised peripheral blood, sampled from a patient treated with radiotherapy plus ipilimumab. The chain uses TRBV23-1 and TRBJ1-4; D not certain. TRBV23-1 is an ORF, with its function uncertain. The CDR3 coding sequence is TGCGCCAGCAGTCACTCCCACGGTGCAACTAATGAAAAACTGTTTTTT. Its protein product is CASSHSHGATNEKLFF.